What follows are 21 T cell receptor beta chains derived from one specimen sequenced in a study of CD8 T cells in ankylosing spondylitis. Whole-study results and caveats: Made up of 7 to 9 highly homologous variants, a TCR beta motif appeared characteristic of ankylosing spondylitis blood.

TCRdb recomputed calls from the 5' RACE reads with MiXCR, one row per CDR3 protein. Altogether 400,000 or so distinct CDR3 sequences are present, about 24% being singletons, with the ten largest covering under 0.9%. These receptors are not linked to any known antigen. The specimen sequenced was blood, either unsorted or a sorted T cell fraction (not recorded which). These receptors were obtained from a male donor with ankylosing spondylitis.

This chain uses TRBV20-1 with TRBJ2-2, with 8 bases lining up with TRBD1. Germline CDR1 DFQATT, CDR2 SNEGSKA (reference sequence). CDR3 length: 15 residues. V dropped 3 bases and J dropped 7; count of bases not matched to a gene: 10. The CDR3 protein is CSASPTGARGGELFF. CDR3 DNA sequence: TGCAGTGCTAGTCCGACAGGGGCGCGAGGCGGGGAGCTGTTTTTT.

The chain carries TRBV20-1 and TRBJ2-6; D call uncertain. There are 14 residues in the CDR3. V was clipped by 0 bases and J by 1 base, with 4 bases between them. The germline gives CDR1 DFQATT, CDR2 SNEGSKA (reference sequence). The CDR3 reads CSARETSGANVLTF. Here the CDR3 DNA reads TGCAGTGCTAGAGAAACTTCTGGGGCCAACGTCCTGACTTTC.

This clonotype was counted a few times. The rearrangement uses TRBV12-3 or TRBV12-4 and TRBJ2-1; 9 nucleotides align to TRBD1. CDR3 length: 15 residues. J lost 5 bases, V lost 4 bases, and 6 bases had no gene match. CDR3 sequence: CASSSNRGRNNEQFF. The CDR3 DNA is TGTGCCAGCAGTTCTAACAGGGGGCGGAACAATGAGCAGTTCTTC.

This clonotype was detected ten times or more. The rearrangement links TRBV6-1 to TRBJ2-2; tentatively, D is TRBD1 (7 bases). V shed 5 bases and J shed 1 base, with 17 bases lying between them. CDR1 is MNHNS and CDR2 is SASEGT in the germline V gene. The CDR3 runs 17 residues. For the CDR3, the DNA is TGTGCCAGCAGTACCCCTCACAGGGGAGGGAACACCGGGGAGCTGTTTTTT. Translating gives CASSTPHRGGNTGELFF.

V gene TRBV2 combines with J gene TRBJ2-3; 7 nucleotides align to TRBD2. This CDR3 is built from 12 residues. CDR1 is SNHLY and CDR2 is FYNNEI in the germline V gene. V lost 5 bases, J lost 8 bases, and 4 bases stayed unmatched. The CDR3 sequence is CASSQTSSTQYF. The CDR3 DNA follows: TGTGCCAGCAGTCAGACTAGCAGTACGCAGTATTTT.

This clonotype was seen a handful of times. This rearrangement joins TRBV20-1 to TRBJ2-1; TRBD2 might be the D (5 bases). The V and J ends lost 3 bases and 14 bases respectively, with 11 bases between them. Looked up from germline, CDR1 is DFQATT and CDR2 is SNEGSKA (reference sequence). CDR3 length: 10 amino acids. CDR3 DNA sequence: TGCAGTGCTAGGGACTTCCGGGAGTTCTTC. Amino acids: CSARDFREFF.

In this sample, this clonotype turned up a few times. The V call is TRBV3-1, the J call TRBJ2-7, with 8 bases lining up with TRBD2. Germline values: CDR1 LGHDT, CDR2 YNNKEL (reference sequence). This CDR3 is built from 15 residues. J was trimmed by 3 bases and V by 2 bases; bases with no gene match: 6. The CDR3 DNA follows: TGTGCCAGCAGCCAAACGGCAGCGGGGGTCTACGAGCAGTACTTC. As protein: CASSQTAAGVYEQYF.

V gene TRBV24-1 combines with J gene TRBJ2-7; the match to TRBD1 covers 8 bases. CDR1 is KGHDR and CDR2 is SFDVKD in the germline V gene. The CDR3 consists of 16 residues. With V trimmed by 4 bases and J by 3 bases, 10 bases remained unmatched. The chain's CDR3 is CATSDPKGTGRYEQYF. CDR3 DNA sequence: TGTGCCACCAGTGACCCTAAGGGGACAGGACGCTACGAGCAGTACTTC.

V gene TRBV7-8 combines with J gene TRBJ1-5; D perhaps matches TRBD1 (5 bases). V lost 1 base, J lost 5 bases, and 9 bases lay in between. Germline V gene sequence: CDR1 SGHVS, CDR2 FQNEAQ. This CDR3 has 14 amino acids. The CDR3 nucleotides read TGTGCCAGCAGCTTAGGGGACGAGTATCAGCCCCAGCATTTT. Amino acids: CASSLGDEYQPQHF.

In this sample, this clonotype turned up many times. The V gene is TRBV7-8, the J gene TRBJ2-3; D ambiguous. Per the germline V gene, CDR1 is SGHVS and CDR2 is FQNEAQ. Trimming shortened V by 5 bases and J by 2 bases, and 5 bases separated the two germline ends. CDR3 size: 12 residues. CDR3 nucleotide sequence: TGTGCCAGCAGCACGAACACAGATACGCAGTATTTT. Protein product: CASSTNTDTQYF.

CDR3 region: CASSQQGAAETQYF. Here the CDR3 DNA reads TGCGCCAGCAGCCAACAGGGTGCGGCAGAGACCCAGTACTTC. V is TRBV5-1 and J is TRBJ2-5; D may be TRBD1 (6 bases). CDR1 is SGHRS, CDR2 YFSETQ, per germline. Trimming cost V 4 bases and J 4 bases, with 14 bases left between them. The CDR3 consists of 14 residues.

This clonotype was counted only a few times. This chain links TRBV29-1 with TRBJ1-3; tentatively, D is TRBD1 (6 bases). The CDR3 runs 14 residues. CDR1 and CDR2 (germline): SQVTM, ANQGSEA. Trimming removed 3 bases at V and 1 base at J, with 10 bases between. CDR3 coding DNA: TGCAGCGTTGACGACAGGACTTCTGGAAACACCATATATTTT. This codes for CSVDDRTSGNTIYF.

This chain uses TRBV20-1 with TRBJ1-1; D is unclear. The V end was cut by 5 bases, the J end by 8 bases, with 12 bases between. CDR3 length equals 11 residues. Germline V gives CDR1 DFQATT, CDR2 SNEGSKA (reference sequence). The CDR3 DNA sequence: TGCAGTGCTCCACAGAACCCGGAAGCTTTCTTT. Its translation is CSAPQNPEAFF.

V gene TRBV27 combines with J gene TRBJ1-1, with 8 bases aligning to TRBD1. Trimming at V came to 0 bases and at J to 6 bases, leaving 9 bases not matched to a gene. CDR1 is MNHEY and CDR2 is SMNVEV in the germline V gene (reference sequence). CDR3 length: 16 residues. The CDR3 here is CASSLSEGQGKPEAFF. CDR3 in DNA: TGTGCCAGCAGTTTATCCGAAGGACAGGGAAAACCTGAAGCTTTCTTT.

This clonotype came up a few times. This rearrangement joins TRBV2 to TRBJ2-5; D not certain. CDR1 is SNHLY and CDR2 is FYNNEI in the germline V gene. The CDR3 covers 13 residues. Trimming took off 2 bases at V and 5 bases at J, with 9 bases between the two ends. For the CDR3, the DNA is TGTGCCAGCAGTGAATTACGGATCGAGACCCAGTACTTC. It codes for CASSELRIETQYF. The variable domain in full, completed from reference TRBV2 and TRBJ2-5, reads EPEVTQTPSHQVTQMGQEVILRCVPISNHLYFYWYRQILGQKVEFLVSFYNNEISEKSEIFDDQFSVERPDGSNFTLKIRSTKLEDSAMYFCASSELRIETQYFGPGTRLLVL.

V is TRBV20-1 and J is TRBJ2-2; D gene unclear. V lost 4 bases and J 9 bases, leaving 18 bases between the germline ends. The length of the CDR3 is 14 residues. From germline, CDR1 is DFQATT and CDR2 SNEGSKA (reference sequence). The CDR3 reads CSAKIDNRRRELFF. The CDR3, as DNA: TGCAGTGCTAAGATTGACAACCGACGAAGGGAGCTGTTTTTT.

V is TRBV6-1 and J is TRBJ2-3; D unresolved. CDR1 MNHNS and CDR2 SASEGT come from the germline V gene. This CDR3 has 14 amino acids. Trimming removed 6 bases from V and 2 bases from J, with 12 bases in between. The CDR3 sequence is CASREYGTTDTQYF. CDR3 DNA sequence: TGTGCCAGCAGGGAGTATGGTACCACAGATACGCAGTATTTT.

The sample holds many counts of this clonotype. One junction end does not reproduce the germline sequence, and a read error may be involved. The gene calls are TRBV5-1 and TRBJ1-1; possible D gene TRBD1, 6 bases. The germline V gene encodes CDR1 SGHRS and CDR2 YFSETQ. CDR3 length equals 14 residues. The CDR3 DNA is TGTGCCAGCAGCCTGACAGGAATGAACACTGAAGCTTTCTTT. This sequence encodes CASSLTGMNTEAFF.

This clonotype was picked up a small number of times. CDR3 sequence (DNA): TGTGCCAGCAGCGTTCGACTAGCGGGAGAGACCCAGTACTTC. This translates into CASSVRLAGETQYF. The chain joins TRBV6-1 to TRBJ2-5, with TRBD2 identical over 10 bases. CDR1 and CDR2 (germline): MNHNS, SASEGT. The V segment lost 6 bases and the J segment 4 bases; nucleotides outside the gene matches: 5. The CDR3 is made up of 14 amino acids.

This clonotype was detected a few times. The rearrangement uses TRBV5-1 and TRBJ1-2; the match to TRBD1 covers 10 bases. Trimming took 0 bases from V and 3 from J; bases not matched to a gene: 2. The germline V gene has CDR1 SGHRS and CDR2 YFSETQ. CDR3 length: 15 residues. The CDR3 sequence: CASSLDGTGDYGYTF. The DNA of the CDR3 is TGCGCCAGCAGCTTGGATGGGACAGGGGACTATGGCTACACCTTC.

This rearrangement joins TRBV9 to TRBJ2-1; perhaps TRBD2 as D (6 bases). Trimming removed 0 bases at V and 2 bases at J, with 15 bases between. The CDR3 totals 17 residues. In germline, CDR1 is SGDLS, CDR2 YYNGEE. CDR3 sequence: CASSVEWGTPTYNEQFF. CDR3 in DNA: TGTGCCAGCAGCGTAGAATGGGGGACTCCTACCTACAATGAGCAGTTCTTC.